This T cell receptor (beta chain) was profiled in a study of tumor and adjacent non-tumor tissue in lung cancer. Study summary: Patients comprised about a dozen adenocarcinoma, a couple of squamous cell carcinoma and 1 small cell lung cancer.

Per germline, CDR1 MNHNY and CDR2 SVGAGI (reference sequence). The CDR3 consists of 13 residues. The template was RNA from unsorted bulk tissue. Donors were chemotherapy-naive, newly diagnosed lung cancer surgical patients in China, August–November 2014. This clonotype was seen once. A read error may produce the germline difference seen at one junction end. The library came from three nested PCR rounds adapted from ARM-PCR protocols. TCRdb re-called the multiplex PCR reads with MiXCR, one entry per CDR3 protein. The top ten clones hold 10% to 15% of a sample with fewer than 85,000 distinct CDR3 sequences, roughly 76% of them seen once.

This clonotype originated in a woman aged 45-59 years with non-small cell lung cancer. Sequencing used lung tumor tissue. The V gene is TRBV6-6, the J gene TRBJ2-7; D gene unclear. CDR3: CASSYGSSYKQYF. The DNA for the CDR3 is TGTGCCAGCAGTTACGGCAGCTCCTACAAGCAGTACTTT.